This T cell receptor beta chain was found in a study of T-cell reconstitution after alpha-beta-depleted transplantation in children. Unique molecular identifiers were built into the TCRbeta library. TCRdb reprocessed the PCR reads with MiXCR, giving one entry per CDR3 protein. Of 700,000 to 850,000 distinct CDR3 sequences in the sample, less than 20% were seen once. This clonotype was counted only a few times. Its antigen is not known. Overall study results and limits: In some patients, recipient T cells and intrathymic progenitors surviving conditioning explained high day-60 diversity. Expanded graft clones numbering several hundred reportedly gave rise to alpha-beta T cells about two months after transplant.

The CDR3 contains 16 residues. V lost 5 bases, J lost 2 bases, and 18 bases lay in between. Germline V gene lookup returns CDR1 LGHDT and CDR2 YNNKEL (reference sequence). The clonotype originates from a male patient between 10 and 17 years old who had a stem cell transplant for acute lymphoblastic leukemia, so the T cells may come from the graft donor. This specimen consisted of PBMCs, mostly from graft donor cells, obtained 360 days after TCRalphabeta/CD19-depleted stem cell transplant. The chain recombines TRBV3-1 with TRBJ2-5; no reliable D call. The CDR3 loop reads CASSFSPGRTQETQYF. CDR3 nucleotide sequence: TGTGCCAGCAGCTTCTCCCCCGGACGTACGCAAGAGACCCAGTACTTC.